These 30 T cell receptor beta chains originate from one sample sequenced in a study of T cell repertoires in ileal Crohn's disease. Libraries were prepared by immunoSEQ multiplex PCR; TCRdb keeps only in-frame clonotypes and omits some of them. The top ten clones hold approximately 15% of a sample with roughly 2,400 clones, about 85% of them seen once. The specimen was ileal tissue. These receptors originate from an adult with Crohn's disease.

The chain is built from TRBV15 and TRBJ1-2; no clear D gene. V lost 0 bases and J lost 3, with 11 bases in between. In germline, CDR1 is LNHNV, CDR2 YYDKDF (reference sequence). The CDR3 runs to 15 residues. The CDR3 is CATSRDQQSDYGYTF. The CDR3 coding sequence is TGTGCCACCAGCAGAGATCAACAGAGTGACTATGGCTACACCTTC.

The chain uses TRBV5-1 and TRBJ2-1; TRBD2 aligns across 9 bases. V lost 4 bases and J lost 9; bases outside the gene matches: 11. The germline gives CDR1 SGHRS, CDR2 YFSETQ. The CDR3 spans 15 residues. The CDR3 region is CASSGLGLAGPEQFF. The CDR3 nucleotides are TGCGCCAGCAGCGGGTTGGGACTAGCCGGCCCTGAGCAGTTCTTC.

The chain links TRBV6-5 to TRBJ1-4; 7 bases line up with TRBD1. This CDR3 has 15 amino acids. The germline V gene has CDR1 MNHEY and CDR2 SVGAGI. The V gene end was trimmed by 2 bases and the J gene end by 2 bases; junction bases not matched to a gene: 2. CDR3 nucleotides: TGTGCCAGCAGTTACAGGGGGCTGACTAATGAAAAACTGTTTTTT. Amino acid sequence: CASSYRGLTNEKLFF.

The chain uses TRBV9 and TRBJ1-1, with a weak D call TRBD1 (6 bases). The CDR3 consists of 17 residues. Trimming cost V 0 bases and J 3 bases, with 18 bases left between them. Germline V gene lookup returns CDR1 SGDLS and CDR2 YYNGEE. CDR3 DNA: TGTGCCAGCAGCGTAGCAGGGGCCTTTCGTCAGGACACTGAAGCTTTCTTT. Its protein is CASSVAGAFRQDTEAFF.

This rearrangement joins TRBV7-8 to TRBJ1-4; D is undetermined. The V gene lost 1 base and the J gene lost 8 bases, with 5 bases spanning the gap. This CDR3 has 12 residues. Germline V gives CDR1 SGHVS, CDR2 FQNEAQ. The CDR3 protein is CASSLVAEKLFF. In nucleotides, the CDR3 is TGTGCCAGCAGCTTAGTCGCGGAAAAACTGTTTTTT. Combining the CDR3 with reference TRBV7-8 and TRBJ1-4 gives the whole variable domain GAGVSQSPRYKVAKRGQDVALRCDPISGHVSLFWYQQALGQGPEFLTYFQNEAQLDKSGLPSDRFFAERPEGSVSTLKIQRTQQEDSAVYLCASSLVAEKLFFGSGTQLSVL.

The chain combines TRBV5-1 with TRBJ2-7, with 7 bases that match TRBD2. In germline, CDR1 is SGHRS, CDR2 YFSETQ. Trimming took 8 bases from V and 1 from J; bases not matched to a gene: 12. CDR3 length: 15 residues. CDR3 coding DNA: TGCGCCAGTCGCTTGGGTTTTAGCGGGTCCTACGAGCAGTACTTC. It yields the protein CASRLGFSGSYEQYF.

This clone is judged large. The chain is built from TRBV6-5 and TRBJ1-3, with D unclear. The CDR3 is made up of 11 amino acids. V gave up 4 bases and J gave up 8 bases, with 6 bases separating them. The V gene's germline CDR1 is MNHEY and CDR2 SVGAGI. CDR3 region: CASSLGDTIYF. The DNA of the CDR3 is TGTGCCAGCAGTTTGGGAGACACCATATATTTT.

The J gene is TRBJ1-2, the V gene TRBV5-4; no clear D. V was trimmed by 1 base and J by 7 bases, leaving 14 bases between them. This CDR3 has 14 amino acids. Per the germline V gene, CDR1 is SGHNT and CDR2 is YYREEE (reference sequence). CDR3 coding DNA: TGTGCCAGCAGCTTGTCGCGGGGAGGTGGTGGCTACACCTTC. It translates to CASSLSRGGGGYTF. Based on the CDR3 plus reference TRBV5-4 and TRBJ1-2, the full variable domain is ETGVTQSPTHLIKTRGQQVTLRCSSQSGHNTVSWYQQALGQGPQFIFQYYREEENGRGNFPPRFSGLQFPNYSSELNVNALELDDSALYLCASSLSRGGGGYTFGSGTRLTVV.

The chain couples TRBV27 to TRBJ1-2; the match to TRBD1 covers 8 bases. The CDR3 runs to 16 residues. The germline V gene has CDR1 MNHEY and CDR2 SMNVEV (reference sequence). J lost 3 bases, V lost 5 bases, and 11 bases had no gene match. CDR3 loop: CASSTRPDRVHYGYTF. In DNA form, the CDR3 reads TGTGCCAGCAGTACCCGCCCGGACAGGGTACACTATGGCTACACCTTC.

The rearrangement joins TRBV19 to TRBJ1-2; 9 bases fit TRBD1. This CDR3 has 19 amino acids. Germline V lookup: CDR1 LNHDA, CDR2 SQIVND (reference sequence). The junction had 17 bases not matched to a gene; V was cut back by 3 bases and J by 3 bases. For the CDR3, the DNA is TGTGCCAGTAGTATTCTCCCGGGACAGGGAGTTTCACTCGACTATGGCTACACCTTC. Residues: CASSILPGQGVSLDYGYTF.

The chain links TRBV19 to TRBJ2-1, with 14 bases matching TRBD2. Looked up from germline, CDR1 is LNHDA and CDR2 is SQIVND (reference sequence). V shed 6 bases, J shed 4 bases, and the junction held 2 bases outside the gene matches. The CDR3 contains 15 residues. DNA of the CDR3: TGTGCCAGTAGAGGGACTAGCGGGAGTTACAATGAGCAGTTCTTC. It encodes CASRGTSGSYNEQFF. Complete variable domain (other parts from reference TRBV19 and TRBJ2-1): DGGITQSPKYLFRKEGQNVTLSCEQNLNHDAMYWYRQDPGQGLRLIYYSQIVNDFQKGDIAEGYSVSREKKESFPLTVTSAQKNPTAFYLCASRGTSGSYNEQFFGPGTRLTVL.

This clone occurred once. The chain carries TRBV7-3 and TRBJ2-3, with 7 bases identical to TRBD2. CDR3 length equals 15 residues. CDR1 SGHTA and CDR2 FQGTGA come from the germline V gene. V dropped 5 bases and J dropped 2; count of bases not matched to a gene: 7. The CDR3 nucleotides are TGTGCCAGCAGCCCCACAGCGGGACCCACAGATACGCAGTATTTT. It is translated as CASSPTAGPTDTQYF. Full variable domain (remainder filled in from reference TRBV7-3 and TRBJ2-3): GAGVSQTPSNKVTEKGKYVELRCDPISGHTALYWYRQSLGQGPEFLIYFQGTGAADDSGLPNDRFFAVRPEGSVSTLKIQRTERGDSAVYLCASSPTAGPTDTQYFGPGTRLTVL.

The CDR3 reads CASSLIPSGRASYNEQFF. The CDR3 DNA reads as TGTGCCAGCAGCTTAATTCCTAGCGGGAGGGCGAGTTACAATGAGCAGTTCTTC. The chain joins TRBV7-3 to TRBJ2-1; TRBD2 matches 12 bases. V shed 1 base, J shed 4 bases, and the junction held 8 bases outside the gene matches. CDR1 and CDR2 from the germline V gene are SGHTA and FQGTGA. CDR3 length: 18 residues. Combining the CDR3 with reference TRBV7-3 and TRBJ2-1 gives the whole variable domain GAGVSQTPSNKVTEKGKYVELRCDPISGHTALYWYRQSLGQGPEFLIYFQGTGAADDSGLPNDRFFAVRPEGSVSTLKIQRTERGDSAVYLCASSLIPSGRASYNEQFFGPGTRLTVL.

V and J are TRBV25-1 and TRBJ2-7; D may be TRBD1 (6 bases). Germline values: CDR1 MGHDK, CDR2 SYGVNS. The CDR3 extends over 13 amino acids. V lost 4 bases and J lost 3, with 10 bases in between. CDR3 protein: CASSGIRGYEQYV. In DNA form, the CDR3 reads TGTGCCAGCAGTGGAATCAGGGGCTACGAGCAGTACGTC.

The V gene is TRBV2, the J gene TRBJ1-4; no clear D gene. CDR3 length equals 17 residues. V was pared by 7 bases and J by 3 bases, with 21 bases between. CDR1 and CDR2 (germline): SNHLY, FYNNEI. The CDR3 DNA is TGTGCCAGCACCGAAACACGCTGGGCTTCGGCTAATGAAAAACTGTTTTTT. This gives the protein CASTETRWASANEKLFF.

Of note for this clone: Other DNA sequences in this specimen translate into the identical CDR3. The chain employs TRBV11-3 and TRBJ2-6; maybe TRBD2 (5 bases). CDR1 SGHNT and CDR2 YENEEA come from the germline V gene. V lost 7 bases and J 0 bases, leaving 10 bases between the germline ends. The CDR3 consists of 15 residues. The CDR3 nucleotides read TGTGCCAGCACCCCGGGGTCCTCTGGGGCCAACGTCCTGACTTTC. This sequence encodes CASTPGSSGANVLTF.

V is TRBV6-5 and J is TRBJ1-2; D perhaps matches TRBD1 (5 bases). Germline loops: CDR1 MNHEY, CDR2 SVGAGI. V was shortened by 0 bases and J by 10 bases, with 15 bases between the two germline ends. CDR3 length equals 14 residues. The CDR3 reads CASSYSTNRSPYTF. The CDR3, as DNA: TGTGCCAGCAGTTACTCCACCAACAGGTCCCCCTACACCTTC.

This CDR3 is CASSLVRGGTEAFF. The CDR3 region has the DNA TGTGCCAGCAGTTTAGTTAGGGGGGGCACTGAAGCTTTCTTT. The chain carries TRBV27 and TRBJ1-1, with a tentative D call TRBD1 (6 bases). V dropped 2 bases and J dropped 4 bases, with 11 bases sitting between them. CDR1 and CDR2 from the germline V gene are MNHEY and SMNVEV (reference sequence). The CDR3 runs to 14 residues.

V usage is TRBV11-1 and J usage is TRBJ2-7; 9 positions match TRBD1. From germline, CDR1 is SGHAT and CDR2 FQDESV (reference sequence). With V trimmed by 2 bases and J by 7 bases, 3 bases remained unmatched. The CDR3 is 13 residues long. The chain's CDR3 is CASSLWTGEEQYV. CDR3 in DNA: TGTGCCAGCAGCTTATGGACAGGGGAAGAGCAGTACGTC.

V usage is TRBV4-3 and J usage is TRBJ1-2, with D possibly being TRBD1 (6 bases). V lost 0 bases to trimming and J lost 8 bases, with 10 bases between them. Germline values: CDR1 LGHNA, CDR2 YSLEER. The CDR3 is 13 amino acids. As DNA, the CDR3 is TGCGCCAGCAGCCAAGATACAGGGCGAGGCTACACCTTC. Translation gives CASSQDTGRGYTF.

The CDR3 nucleotides read TGCGCCAGCACCCTCGACACGAACTCTGGAAACACCATATATTTT. The encoded protein is CASTLDTNSGNTIYF. The V call is TRBV5-1, the J call TRBJ1-3, with D uncertain. From germline, CDR1 is SGHRS and CDR2 YFSETQ. CDR3 size: 15 residues. V was trimmed by 6 bases and J by 0 bases, leaving 13 bases between them.

The J gene is TRBJ2-4, the V gene TRBV6-5; a possible D gene is TRBD2 (6 bases). The CDR3 extends over 11 amino acids. Germline CDR1 and CDR2: MNHEY and SVGAGI. The V gene lost 5 bases and the J gene lost 11 bases, with 10 bases spanning the gap. The CDR3 sequence is CASSLGRVQYF. The CDR3 nucleotides are TGTGCCAGCAGTCTCGGGAGAGTTCAGTACTTC.

This chain connects TRBV5-4 to TRBJ2-1; 7 nucleotides agree with TRBD1. Unmatched junction bases numbered 3, after V lost 7 bases and J lost 2 bases. The CDR3 length is 13 residues. Germline V CDR1 and CDR2: SGHNT, YYREEE (reference sequence). CDR3 region: CASRDSTYNEQFF. CDR3 coding DNA: TGTGCCAGCCGGGACAGCACCTACAATGAGCAGTTCTTC.

In this sample, this clone turned up a few times. The chain has TRBV27 and TRBJ2-7; weak D call: TRBD2 (6 bases). This CDR3 spans 14 amino acids. CDR1 and CDR2 (germline): MNHEY, SMNVEV (reference sequence). The V gene lost 5 bases and the J gene lost 4 bases, with 15 bases spanning the gap. Here the CDR3 DNA reads TGTGCCAGCAGTCTGACACGGGACTTTTACGAGCAGTACTTC. Translating it yields CASSLTRDFYEQYF.

V gene TRBV6-1 combines with J gene TRBJ2-3; 10 bases fit TRBD2. Per germline, CDR1 MNHNS and CDR2 SASEGT. The CDR3 extends over 14 amino acids. J lost 3 bases, V lost 8 bases, and 5 bases had no gene match. The CDR3 DNA reads TGTGCCAGCGGCCTTAGCGGGGGGACAGATACGCAGTATTTT. This translates into CASGLSGGTDTQYF.

In this sample, this clone turned up a few times. The V gene is TRBV5-4, the J gene TRBJ2-1; D may be TRBD2 (6 bases). V lost 5 bases and J 8 bases, leaving 17 bases between the germline ends. The CDR3 runs to 14 residues. Germline-derived CDR1 and CDR2 are SGHNT and YYREEE (reference sequence). CDR3 nucleotide sequence: TGTGCCAGCAGTCCCGGACGGGGAGGCTATGAGCAGTTCTTC. Translating it yields CASSPGRGGYEQFF.

The chain recombines TRBV13 with TRBJ2-3; D is unclear. The CDR3 spans 15 residues. The V and J ends lost 7 bases and 2 bases respectively, with 16 bases between them. The germline gives CDR1 PRHDT, CDR2 FYEKMQ (reference sequence). The CDR3 spells CASKVAETYTDTQYF. DNA for the CDR3: TGTGCCAGCAAGGTGGCGGAGACGTACACAGATACGCAGTATTTT.

A remark on this clone: Other DNA sequences within the sample encode an identical CDR3. The chain links TRBV5-6 to TRBJ1-4; 8 nucleotides line up with TRBD1. V lost 2 bases and J lost 6; bases outside the gene matches: 3. CDR1 SGHDT and CDR2 YYEEEE come from the germline V gene. This CDR3 region has 14 residues. CDR3 in DNA: TGTGCCAGCAGCTTAGGGACAGGCGATGAAAAACTGTTTTTT. Translating it yields CASSLGTGDEKLFF. The whole variable domain, filled in from reference TRBV5-6 and TRBJ1-4, reads DAGVTQSPTHLIKTRGQQVTLRCSPKSGHDTVSWYQQALGQGPQFIFQYYEEEERQRGNFPDRFSGHQFPNYSSELNVNALLLGDSALYLCASSLGTGDEKLFFGSGTQLSVL.

This clone was recorded only once. J is TRBJ2-7 and V is TRBV27; TRBD1 matches at 7 bases. This CDR3 has 13 amino acids. The V gene end was trimmed by 6 bases and the J gene end by 3 bases; junction bases not matched to a gene: 5. In germline, CDR1 is MNHEY, CDR2 SMNVEV (reference sequence). The CDR3 sequence: CASRETGFYEQYV. The CDR3 region has the DNA TGTGCCAGCAGAGAGACAGGGTTCTACGAGCAGTACGTC.

The chain recombines TRBV11-2 with TRBJ2-1, with D possibly matching TRBD2 (6 bases). CDR1 and CDR2 (germline): SGHAT, FQNNGV. This CDR3 is 14 amino acids long. Trimming took 8 bases from V and 3 from J, leaving 14 bases between them. Written as DNA, the CDR3 is TGTGCCAGCGCCTTCGGGAGCATCTACAATGAGCAGTTCTTC. Translated: CASAFGSIYNEQFF.